This is a list of T cell receptor beta chains from one sample in a study of cytomegalovirus exposure and HLA in healthy donors. The method was immunoSEQ multiplex PCR; TCRdb's version includes in-frame clones alone and lacks a portion of them. The table gives roughly 31,000 clones; the top ten clones make up 0.71% of it. The sequencing input was PBMCs. These receptors originate from a man aged 30-40 years in good health and CMV-seronegative. Each CDR3 is given with its conserved first and last residue. The D gene is left open where the match is weak.

cdr3_aa,cdr3_nt,j_call,d_call,v_call
CAIRPSGREADTQYF,TGTGCCATCAGGCCTAGCGGGAGAGAAGCAGATACGCAGTATTTT,TRBJ2-3,TRBD2,TRBV10-3
CASSPSGGNQPQHF,TGTGCCAGCAGCCCTTCGGGGGGAAATCAGCCCCAGCATTTT,TRBJ1-5,.,TRBV28
CASSGTGGGVAEAFF,TGTGCCAGCAGTGGGACAGGGGGAGGGGTGGCTGAAGCTTTCTTT,TRBJ1-1,TRBD1,TRBV25-1
CATSRDTRTTEAFF,TGTGCCACCAGCAGAGATACGAGAACTACTGAAGCTTTCTTT,TRBJ1-1,.,TRBV15
CAWSVQLTAPAYNEQFF,TGTGCCTGGAGTGTACAATTGACAGCCCCTGCCTACAATGAGCAGTTCTTC,TRBJ2-1,.,TRBV30
CASSQFQNTEAFF,TGTGCCAGCAGTCAGTTCCAGAACACTGAAGCTTTCTTT,TRBJ1-1,.,TRBV6-5
CASSPRWGAGSYEQYF,TGTGCCAGCTCCCCGCGTTGGGGTGCGGGTTCCTACGAGCAGTACTTC,TRBJ2-7,.,TRBV18
CAIGGGTDTQYF,TGTGCCATCGGCGGTGGCACAGATACGCAGTATTTT,TRBJ2-3,.,TRBV10-3
CASSLVVGESNEQFF,TGTGCCAGCAGCTTAGTAGTAGGGGAATCCAATGAGCAGTTCTTC,TRBJ2-1,.,TRBV11-1
CASSTGLAGGRETQYF,TGTGCCAGTAGCACAGGACTAGCGGGGGGGCGTGAGACCCAGTACTTC,TRBJ2-5,TRBD2,TRBV19
CASSFGGPYEQYF,TGTGCCAGCAGCTTTGGAGGACCATACGAGCAGTACTTC,TRBJ2-7,.,TRBV7-2
CASSPPDLAQHF,TGTGCCAGCAGCCCCCCGGATCTAGCCCAGCATTTT,TRBJ1-5,.,TRBV28
CASGGQRNEKLFF,TGTGCCAGCGGCGGACAGCGTAATGAAAAACTGTTTTTT,TRBJ1-4,.,TRBV2
CASSELGGAFF,TGTGCCAGCAGTGAACTCGGTGGAGCTTTCTTT,TRBJ1-1,.,TRBV6-1
CASSLAPTGLTRETQYF,TGTGCCAGCAGCTTAGCCCCGACAGGGTTGACCCGAGAGACCCAGTACTTC,TRBJ2-5,TRBD1,TRBV7-2
CASSLQGPRGEQYF,TGTGCCAGCAGTTTGCAAGGACCCAGGGGCGAGCAGTACTTC,TRBJ2-7,.,TRBV27
CASSERVGGRTNEKLFF,TGTGCCAGCAGTGAACGGGTTGGGGGGAGAACTAATGAAAAACTGTTTTTT,TRBJ1-4,.,TRBV6-1
CASSPTGGGGTYEQYF,TGTGCCAGCAGCCCCACCGGCGGCGGGGGAACCTACGAGCAGTACTTC,TRBJ2-7,TRBD2,TRBV11-3
CASSLSGTANTEAFF,TGTGCCAGCTCACTCTCCGGGACAGCAAACACTGAAGCTTTCTTT,TRBJ1-1,TRBD1,TRBV18
CASSVATGRACEQYF,TGTGCCAGCAGCGTAGCTACCGGGAGAGCCTGCGAGCAGTACTTC,TRBJ2-7,.,TRBV9